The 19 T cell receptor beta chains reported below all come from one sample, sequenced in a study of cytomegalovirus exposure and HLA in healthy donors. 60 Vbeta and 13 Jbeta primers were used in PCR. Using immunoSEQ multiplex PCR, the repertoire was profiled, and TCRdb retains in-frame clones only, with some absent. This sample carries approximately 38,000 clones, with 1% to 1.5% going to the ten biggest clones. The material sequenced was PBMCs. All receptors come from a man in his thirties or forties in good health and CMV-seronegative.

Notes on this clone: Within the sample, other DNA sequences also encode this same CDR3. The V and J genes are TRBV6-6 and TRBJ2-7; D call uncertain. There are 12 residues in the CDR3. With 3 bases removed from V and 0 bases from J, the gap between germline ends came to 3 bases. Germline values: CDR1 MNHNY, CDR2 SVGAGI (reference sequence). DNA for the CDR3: TGTGCCAGCAGTTATAGCTCCTACGAGCAGTACTTC. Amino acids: CASSYSSYEQYF.

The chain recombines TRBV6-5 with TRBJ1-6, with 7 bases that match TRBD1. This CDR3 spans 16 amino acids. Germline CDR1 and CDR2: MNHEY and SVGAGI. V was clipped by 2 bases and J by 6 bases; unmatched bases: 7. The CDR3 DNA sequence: TGTGCCAGCAGTTACCCTCAGGGGGATGGTAATTCACCCCTCCACTTT. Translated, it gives CASSYPQGDGNSPLHF.

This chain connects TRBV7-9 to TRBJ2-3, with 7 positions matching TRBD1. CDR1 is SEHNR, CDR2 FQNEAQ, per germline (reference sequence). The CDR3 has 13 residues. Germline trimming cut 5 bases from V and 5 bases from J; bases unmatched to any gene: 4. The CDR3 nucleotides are TGTGCCAGCAGCCCTAGGACAGGAGATACGCAGTATTTT. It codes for CASSPRTGDTQYF.

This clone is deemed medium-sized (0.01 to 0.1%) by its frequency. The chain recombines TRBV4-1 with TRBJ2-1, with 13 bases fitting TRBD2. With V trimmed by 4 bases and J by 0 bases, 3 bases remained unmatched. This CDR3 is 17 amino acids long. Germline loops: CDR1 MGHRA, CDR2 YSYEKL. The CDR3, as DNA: TGCGCCAGCAGCCCCCGGACTAGCGGGAGCTCCTACAATGAGCAGTTCTTC. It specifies CASSPRTSGSSYNEQFF.

The CDR3 sequence: CASSLGDSVGRKLFF. CDR3 DNA sequence: TGTGCCAGCAGCTTAGGGGACAGTGTGGGGAGGAAACTGTTTTTT. The chain joins TRBV11-2 to TRBJ1-4; 7 bases are a match to TRBD1. The germline V gene encodes CDR1 SGHAT and CDR2 FQNNGV. The CDR3 has 15 residues. The ends lost 1 base at V and 11 bases at J; junction bases unmatched: 10.

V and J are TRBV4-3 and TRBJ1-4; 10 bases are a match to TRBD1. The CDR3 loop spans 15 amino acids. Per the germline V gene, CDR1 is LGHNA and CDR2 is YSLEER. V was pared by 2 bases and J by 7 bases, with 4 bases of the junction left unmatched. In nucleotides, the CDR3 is TGCGCCAGCAGCCAACCCGGACAGGGGGGTGAAAAACTGTTTTTT. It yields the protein CASSQPGQGGEKLFF.

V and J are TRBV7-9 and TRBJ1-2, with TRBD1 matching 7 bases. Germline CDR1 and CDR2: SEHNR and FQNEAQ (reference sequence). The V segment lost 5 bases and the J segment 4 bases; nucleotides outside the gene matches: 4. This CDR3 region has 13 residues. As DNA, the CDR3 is TGTGCCAGCAGCCCTCAGGGGGGCTATGGCTACACCTTC. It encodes CASSPQGGYGYTF. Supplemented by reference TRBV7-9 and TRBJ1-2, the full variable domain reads DTGVSQNPRHKITKRGQNVTFRCDPISEHNRLYWYRQTLGQGPEFLTYFQNEAQLEKSRLLSDRFSAERPKGSFSTLEIQRTEQGDSAMYLCASSPQGGYGYTFGSGTRLTVV.

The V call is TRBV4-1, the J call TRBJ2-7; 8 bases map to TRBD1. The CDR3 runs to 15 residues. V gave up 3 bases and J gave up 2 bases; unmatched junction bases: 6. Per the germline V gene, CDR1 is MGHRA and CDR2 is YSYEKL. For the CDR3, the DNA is TGCGCCAGCAGCCAGGTGCGGGGACAGGCCTACGAGCAGTACTTC. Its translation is CASSQVRGQAYEQYF.

Here the CDR3 reads CASRNRGGYGYTF. In DNA, the CDR3 is TGTGCCAGCAGGAACAGGGGGGGCTATGGCTACACCTTC. The J gene is TRBJ1-2, the V gene TRBV5-6, with 8 positions matching TRBD1. V gave up 5 bases and J gave up 4 bases; unmatched junction bases: 4. Germline loops: CDR1 SGHDT, CDR2 YYEEEE. The CDR3 length is 13 residues.

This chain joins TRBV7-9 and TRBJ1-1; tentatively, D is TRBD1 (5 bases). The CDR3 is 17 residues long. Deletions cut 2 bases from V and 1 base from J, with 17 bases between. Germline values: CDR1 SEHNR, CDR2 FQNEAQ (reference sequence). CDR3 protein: CASSLRRTTASNTEAFF. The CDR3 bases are TGTGCCAGCAGCTTACGCAGGACGACAGCGTCGAACACTGAAGCTTTCTTT.

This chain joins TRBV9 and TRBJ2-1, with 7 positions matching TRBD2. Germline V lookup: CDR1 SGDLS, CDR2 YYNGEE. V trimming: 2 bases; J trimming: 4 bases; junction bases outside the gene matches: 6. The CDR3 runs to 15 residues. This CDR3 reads CASSVQGLSYNEQFF. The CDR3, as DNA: TGTGCCAGCAGCGTTCAGGGACTATCGTACAATGAGCAGTTCTTC.

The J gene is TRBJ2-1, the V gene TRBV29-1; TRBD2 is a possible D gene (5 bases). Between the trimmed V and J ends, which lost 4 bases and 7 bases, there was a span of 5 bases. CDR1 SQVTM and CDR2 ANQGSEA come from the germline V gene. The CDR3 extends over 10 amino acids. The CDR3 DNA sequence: TGCAGCGTTGGACTAAATGAGCAGTTCTTC. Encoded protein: CSVGLNEQFF.

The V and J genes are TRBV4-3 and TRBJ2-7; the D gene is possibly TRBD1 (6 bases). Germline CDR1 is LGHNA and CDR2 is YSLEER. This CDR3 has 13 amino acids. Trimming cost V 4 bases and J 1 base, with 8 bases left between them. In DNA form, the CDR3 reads TGCGCCAGCAGCCCAGGGGTTTCCTACGAGCAGTACTTC. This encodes CASSPGVSYEQYF.

The CDR3 loop reads CATSEGQVNQPQHF. DNA of the CDR3: TGTGCCACCAGCGAAGGACAAGTTAATCAGCCCCAGCATTTT. This chain uses TRBV15 with TRBJ1-5, with a tentative D call TRBD1 (5 bases). Trimming left V 5 bases short and J 4 bases short, with 12 bases between. This CDR3 comprises 14 residues. Germline V gene sequence: CDR1 LNHNV, CDR2 YYDKDF (reference sequence).

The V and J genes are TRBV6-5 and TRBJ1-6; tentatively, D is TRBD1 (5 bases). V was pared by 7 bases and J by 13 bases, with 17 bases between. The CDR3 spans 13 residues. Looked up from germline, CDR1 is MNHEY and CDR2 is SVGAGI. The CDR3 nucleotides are TGTGCCAGCAAAACCCCAGGGTCGGGTCCCCTCCACTTT. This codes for CASKTPGSGPLHF.

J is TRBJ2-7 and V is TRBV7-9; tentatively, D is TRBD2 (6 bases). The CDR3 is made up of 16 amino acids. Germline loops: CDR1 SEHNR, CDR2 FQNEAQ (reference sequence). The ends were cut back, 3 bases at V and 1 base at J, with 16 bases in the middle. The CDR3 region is CASSFSDGRGSYEQYF. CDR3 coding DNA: TGTGCCAGCAGCTTTTCAGACGGGAGAGGTTCCTACGAGCAGTACTTC.

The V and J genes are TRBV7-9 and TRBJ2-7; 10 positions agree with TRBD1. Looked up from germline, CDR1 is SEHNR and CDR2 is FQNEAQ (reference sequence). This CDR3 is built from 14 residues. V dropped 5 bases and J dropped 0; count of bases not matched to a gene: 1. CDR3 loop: CASSRDRGSYEQYF. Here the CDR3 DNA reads TGTGCCAGCAGCAGGGACAGGGGCTCCTACGAGCAGTACTTC.

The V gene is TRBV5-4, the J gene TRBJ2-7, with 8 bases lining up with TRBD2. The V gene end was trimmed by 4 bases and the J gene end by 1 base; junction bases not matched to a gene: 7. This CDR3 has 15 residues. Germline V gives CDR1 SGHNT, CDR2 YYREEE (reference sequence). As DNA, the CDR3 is TGTGCCAGCAGCCGGGGGGGACTAGATTCCTACGAGCAGTACTTC. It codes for CASSRGGLDSYEQYF.

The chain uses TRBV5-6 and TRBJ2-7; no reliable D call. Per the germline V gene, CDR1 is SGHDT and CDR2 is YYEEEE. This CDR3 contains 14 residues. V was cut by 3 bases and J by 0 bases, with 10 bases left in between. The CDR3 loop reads CASSSGRSSYEQYF. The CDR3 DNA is TGTGCCAGCAGCTCGGGTCGGAGCTCCTACGAGCAGTACTTC.